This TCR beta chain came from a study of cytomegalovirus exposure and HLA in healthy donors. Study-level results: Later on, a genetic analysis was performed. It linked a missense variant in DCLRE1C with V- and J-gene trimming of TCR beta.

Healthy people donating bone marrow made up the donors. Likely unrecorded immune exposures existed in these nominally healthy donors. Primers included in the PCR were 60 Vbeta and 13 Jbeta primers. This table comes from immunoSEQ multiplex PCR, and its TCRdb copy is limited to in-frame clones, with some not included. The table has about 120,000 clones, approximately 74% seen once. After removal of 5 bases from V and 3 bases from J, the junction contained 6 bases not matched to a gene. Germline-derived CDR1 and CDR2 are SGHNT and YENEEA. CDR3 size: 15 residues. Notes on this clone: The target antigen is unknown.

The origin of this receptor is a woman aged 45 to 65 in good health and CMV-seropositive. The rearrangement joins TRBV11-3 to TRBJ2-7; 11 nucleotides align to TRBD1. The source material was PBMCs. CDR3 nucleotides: TGTGCCAGCAGCGCCAAGGGACAGGGGGTCTACGAGCAGTACTTC. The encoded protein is CASSAKGQGVYEQYF.